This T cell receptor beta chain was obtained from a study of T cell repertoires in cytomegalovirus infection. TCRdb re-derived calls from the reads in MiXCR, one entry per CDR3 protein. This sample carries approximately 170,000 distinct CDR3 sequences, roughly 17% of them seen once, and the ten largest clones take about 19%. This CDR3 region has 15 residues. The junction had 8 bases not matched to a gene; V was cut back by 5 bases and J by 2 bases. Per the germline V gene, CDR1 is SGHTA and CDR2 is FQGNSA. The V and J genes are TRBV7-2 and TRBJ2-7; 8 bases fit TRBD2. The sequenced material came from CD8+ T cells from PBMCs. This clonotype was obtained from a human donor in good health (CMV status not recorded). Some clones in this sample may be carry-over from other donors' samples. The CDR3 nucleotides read TGTGCCAGCAGCCCCGAGCGGGGGCGGACCTACGAGCAGTACTTC. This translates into CASSPERGRTYEQYF.